Each of the 20 T cell receptor beta chains below was sequenced from the same sample in a study of glioma-infiltrating T cells. TCR alpha and beta CDR3 regions were amplified from RNA using iRepertoire nested multiplex PCR. In TCRdb, the multiplex PCR reads were re-called with MiXCR into one record per CDR3 protein. The table shows 150,000 to 200,000 distinct CDR3 sequences, with around 40% occurring only once. The sample taken for sequencing was glioma tissue, nonneoplastic brain tissue, or PBMCs (not recorded which). The receptors were gathered from a human donor with low-grade glioma or glioblastoma, undergoing nonglioma brain surgery, or in good health (not recorded which).

The rearrangement links TRBV12-5 to TRBJ2-1; TRBD1 aligns across 7 bases. The CDR3 runs 15 residues. V was pared by 6 bases and J by 2 bases, with 7 bases of the junction left unmatched. Germline lookup yields CDR1 LGHNT and CDR2 FRNRAP. Written as DNA, the CDR3 is TGTGCTAGTGGCCCCGGGGACAGCCCCTACAATGAGCAGTTCTTC. It is translated as CASGPGDSPYNEQFF.

This clonotype was picked up many times. The CDR3 is CASSFNKRYTDTQYF. CDR3 nucleotides: TGTGCCAGCAGCTTCAACAAGCGGTACACAGATACGCAGTATTTT. This rearrangement joins TRBV7-2 to TRBJ2-3; TRBD2 is a possible D gene (5 bases). V dropped 3 bases and J dropped 2 bases, with 12 bases sitting between them. The CDR3 length is 15 residues. Looked up from germline, CDR1 is SGHTA and CDR2 is FQGNSA.

The J gene is TRBJ2-2, the V gene TRBV28, with unresolved D. This CDR3 region has 13 residues. In germline, CDR1 is MDHEN, CDR2 SYDVKM. Trimming shortened V by 7 bases and J by 6 bases, and 12 bases separated the two germline ends. This chain's CDR3 is CASKQVGSGELFF. Written as DNA, the CDR3 is TGTGCCAGCAAGCAGGTTGGGTCCGGGGAGCTGTTTTTT. Full variable domain (missing parts from reference TRBV28 and TRBJ2-2): DVKVTQSSRYLVKRTGEKVFLECVQDMDHENMFWYRQDPGLGLRLIYFSYDVKMKEKGDIPEGYSVSREKKERFSLILESASTNQTSMYLCASKQVGSGELFFGEGSRLTVL.

A note on this clonotype: Possible read error: a much larger clone is one base away. The V call is TRBV7-8, the J call TRBJ2-5, with D perhaps matching TRBD1 (5 bases). CDR3 length equals 15 residues. The V gene's germline CDR1 is SGHVS and CDR2 FQNEAQ. CDR3 loop: CAGSLGVTGKETQYF. The CDR3 region has the DNA TGTGCCGGCAGCTTAGGGGTCACAGGAAAAGAGACCCAGTACTTC.

V is TRBV4-1 and J is TRBJ2-1, with D possibly TRBD2 on 5 matching bases. With 0 bases removed from V and 2 bases from J, the gap between germline ends came to 11 bases. From germline, CDR1 is MGHRA and CDR2 YSYEKL. CDR3 length equals 16 residues. CDR3 protein: CASSQESDWAYNEQFF. The CDR3 DNA sequence: TGCGCCAGCAGCCAAGAGTCGGACTGGGCCTACAATGAGCAGTTCTTC.

V usage is TRBV19 and J usage is TRBJ1-2, with 7 bases identical to TRBD1. V shed 3 bases, J shed 8 bases, and the junction held 12 bases outside the gene matches. The germline gives CDR1 LNHDA, CDR2 SQIVND (reference sequence). The CDR3 length is 15 residues. CDR3 amino acids: CASSIGGQVDRGYTF. In DNA, the CDR3 is TGTGCCAGTAGTATTGGCGGACAGGTCGATAGAGGCTACACCTTC.

This rearrangement joins TRBV6-6 to TRBJ1-1; TRBD1 aligns across 7 bases. The CDR3 runs 17 residues. The germline V gene has CDR1 MNHNY and CDR2 SVGAGI (reference sequence). The CDR3 coding sequence is TGTGCAGGCAGTTATGGGACAGACAAAACTATGAACACTGAAGCTTTCTTT. Protein sequence: CAGSYGTDKTMNTEAFF.

This clonotype occurred many times. This rearrangement joins TRBV20-1 to TRBJ2-7; D unclear. The germline CDR1 and CDR2 sequences are DFQATT and SNEGSKA (reference sequence). Between the trimmed V and J ends, which lost 0 bases and 5 bases, there was a span of 11 bases. CDR3 length: 13 amino acids. The CDR3: CSARDKGPHEQYF. The CDR3 DNA follows: TGCAGTGCTAGAGATAAGGGCCCCCACGAGCAGTACTTC.

This clonotype was counted a few times. J is TRBJ2-5 and V is TRBV7-9, with TRBD2 as a possible D gene (6 bases). V lost 5 bases, J lost 3 bases, and 10 bases lay in between. The CDR3 sequence is 13 residues long. The germline V gene has CDR1 SEHNR and CDR2 FQNEAQ (reference sequence). The CDR3 sequence: CASSPRLEETQYF. CDR3 DNA sequence: TGTGCCAGCAGCCCACGACTAGAAGAGACCCAGTACTTC.

This clonotype was picked up many times. This sequence joins TRBV28 and TRBJ1-5, with 7 bases matching TRBD1. J gave up 5 bases and V 6 bases, and 4 bases lay outside the gene matches. The germline V gene has CDR1 MDHEN and CDR2 SYDVKM. This CDR3 spans 13 amino acids. CDR3 protein: CASRTGMDQPQHF. The DNA for the CDR3 is TGTGCCAGCAGGACAGGGATGGATCAGCCCCAGCATTTT. Full variable domain (missing parts from reference TRBV28 and TRBJ1-5): DVKVTQSSRYLVKRTGEKVFLECVQDMDHENMFWYRQDPGLGLRLIYFSYDVKMKEKGDIPEGYSVSREKKERFSLILESASTNQTSMYLCASRTGMDQPQHFGDGTRLSIL.

Worth noting for this clonotype: Germline and junction disagree at one end, which may indicate a read error. V is TRBV2 and J is TRBJ2-3; TRBD2 matches at 9 bases. Germline loops: CDR1 SNHLY, CDR2 FYNNEI. This CDR3 comprises 14 residues. The CDR3: CASGLARSTDRQYF. The DNA of the CDR3 is TGTGCCAGCGGACTAGCGAGAAGCACAGATAGGCAGTATTTT.

The chain recombines TRBV2 with TRBJ2-1, with a weak D call TRBD2 (5 bases). Germline CDR1 is SNHLY and CDR2 is FYNNEI. With 2 bases removed from V and 10 bases from J, the gap between germline ends came to 18 bases. This CDR3 region has 15 residues. CDR3 nucleotide sequence: TGTGCCAGCAGTGAATATAGCGACCCCCGAAGCGAGCAGTTCTTC. This codes for CASSEYSDPRSEQFF.

V is TRBV28 and J is TRBJ1-5; D is unclear. The CDR3 loop spans 11 amino acids. V lost 1 base and J 15 bases, leaving 10 bases between the germline ends. Germline lookup yields CDR1 MDHEN and CDR2 SYDVKM. CDR3 protein: CASSLLNQLHF. The CDR3, as DNA: TGTGCCAGCAGTTTATTAAATCAGCTGCATTTT.

About this clonotype itself: A much larger clone differs by one base, so this may be a read error. The rearrangement links TRBV27 to TRBJ2-3, with D perhaps being TRBD1 or TRBD2 (5 bases each). This CDR3 comprises 15 residues. Trimming took off 4 bases at V and 4 bases at J, with 15 bases between the two ends. Germline CDR1 MNHEY, CDR2 SMNVEV (reference sequence). The CDR3 is CASSSRDRWADTQYF. The CDR3 DNA reads as TGTGCCAGCAGTTCCCGGGACCGGTGGGCAGATACGCAGTATTTT.

With respect to this clonotype: This may come from a read error, since a much larger clone is one base off. This sequence joins TRBV6-2 or TRBV6-3 and TRBJ1-1; D is undetermined. The CDR3 length is 13 residues. Germline loops: CDR1 MNHEY, CDR2 SVGEGT. CDR3 in amino acids: CAINAGKNNEAFF. In DNA form, the CDR3 reads TGTGCCATCAACGCCGGGAAGAACAATGAAGCTTTCTTT.

Concerning this clonotype: This may stem from a read error, because a much larger clone lies one nucleotide away. The chain joins TRBV7-2 to TRBJ2-7, with 8 bases aligning to TRBD2. With V trimmed by 4 bases and J by 13 bases, 9 bases remained unmatched. Germline CDR1 SGHTA, CDR2 FQGNSA. CDR3 size: 12 residues. In nucleotides, the CDR3 is TGTGCCAGCAGCTCCCTAGCGGGTGCGCACTACTTC. Translation gives CASSSLAGAHYF.

The rearrangement joins TRBV7-8 to TRBJ2-7, with TRBD2 matching over 9 bases. With V trimmed by 5 bases and J by 5 bases, 13 bases remained unmatched. The CDR3 contains 16 residues. Germline V CDR1 and CDR2: SGHVS, FQNEAQ. The CDR3 reads CASSAASGTRPNEQYF. CDR3 sequence (DNA): TGTGCCAGCAGCGCCGCTAGCGGGACTCGACCCAACGAGCAGTACTTC.

The sample holds many counts of this clonotype. The rearrangement joins TRBV20-1 to TRBJ2-1; possible D gene TRBD2, 5 bases. This CDR3 is built from 14 residues. V lost 3 bases, J lost 7 bases, and 16 bases lay in between. The germline V gene encodes CDR1 DFQATT and CDR2 SNEGSKA (reference sequence). This CDR3 reads CSASIREFLNEQFF. In nucleotides, the CDR3 is TGCAGTGCTAGTATACGGGAATTTTTGAATGAGCAGTTCTTC.

The rearrangement joins TRBV2 to TRBJ2-3, with TRBD1 matching over 7 bases. J was trimmed by 4 bases and V by 3 bases; bases with no gene match: 7. The CDR3 covers 15 residues. Germline lookup yields CDR1 SNHLY and CDR2 FYNNEI. DNA of the CDR3: TGTGCCAGCAGTGAGCATAGACAGGGCGCAGATACGCAGTATTTT. It encodes CASSEHRQGADTQYF.

As regards this clonotype: One base away lies a much larger clone, so this may be a sequencing read error. The chain joins TRBV20-1 to TRBJ2-3; 7 bases agree with TRBD2. This CDR3 has 16 amino acids. Germline-derived CDR1 and CDR2 are DFQATT and SNEGSKA (reference sequence). Trimming took 5 bases from V and 7 from J; bases not matched to a gene: 18. The CDR3 nucleotides are TGCAGTGCTTCCCTACTTGGCGGGAGCGTGTCACATACGCAGTATTTT. Translated, it gives CSASLLGGSVSHTQYF.